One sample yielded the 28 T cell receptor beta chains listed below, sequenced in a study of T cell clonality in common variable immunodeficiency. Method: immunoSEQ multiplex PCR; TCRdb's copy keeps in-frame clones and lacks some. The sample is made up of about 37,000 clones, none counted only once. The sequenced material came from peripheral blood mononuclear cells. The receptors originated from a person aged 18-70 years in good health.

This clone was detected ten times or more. Incomplete CDR3 DNA: TGCAGTGCTTCCGGGACAGGGGGGTCTGAA. Protein sequence: CSASGTGGSE. The entire CDR3 reads CSASGTGGSEAFF. The chain links TRBV20-1 to TRBJ1-1; 11 positions agree with TRBD1. The read terminates 3 residues before the CDR3 end, so the remaining end is supplied by the germline J gene. V was clipped by 5 bases and J by 6 bases; unmatched bases: 5. There are 13 residues in the CDR3. Germline V gene sequence: CDR1 DFQATT, CDR2 SNEGSKA (reference sequence).

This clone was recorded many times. CDR3 bases read: TGCAGTGCTAGGTCCCCCGGACTAGACTACGAG. Translation gives CSARSPGLDYE. The complete CDR3 sequence is CSARSPGLDYEQYF. The chain combines TRBV20-1 with TRBJ2-7; the match to TRBD2 covers 7 bases. The read gets to within 3 residues of the CDR3 end, and the germline J gene fills in the rest. CDR1 and CDR2 from the germline V gene are DFQATT and SNEGSKA (reference sequence). The CDR3 runs to 14 residues. V lost 3 bases to trimming and J lost 3 bases; unmatched junction nucleotides: 8.

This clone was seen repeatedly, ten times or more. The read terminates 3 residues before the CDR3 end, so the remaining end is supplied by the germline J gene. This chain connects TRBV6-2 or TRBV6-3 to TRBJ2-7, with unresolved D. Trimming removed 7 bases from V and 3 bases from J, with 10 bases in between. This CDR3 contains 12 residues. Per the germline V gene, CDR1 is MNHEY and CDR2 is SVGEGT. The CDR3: CASKDMVYEQYF. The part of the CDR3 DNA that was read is TGTGCCAGCAAAGACATGGTCTACGAG.

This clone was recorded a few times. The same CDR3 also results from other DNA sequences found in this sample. The DNA read from the CDR3 is TGTGCCAGTAGTAGATCACGGACTAGCGCTTTCTACGAG. This translates into CASSRSRTSAFYE. The entire CDR3 protein is CASSRSRTSAFYEQYF. The chain employs TRBV19 and TRBJ2-7; 9 bases are a match to TRBD2. The CDR3 extends 3 residues past the end of the read, so its final part is completed from the germline J gene. Trimming cost V 4 bases and J 3 bases; bases outside gene matches: 10. The CDR3 is made up of 16 amino acids. The V gene's germline CDR1 is LNHDA and CDR2 SQIVND (reference sequence).

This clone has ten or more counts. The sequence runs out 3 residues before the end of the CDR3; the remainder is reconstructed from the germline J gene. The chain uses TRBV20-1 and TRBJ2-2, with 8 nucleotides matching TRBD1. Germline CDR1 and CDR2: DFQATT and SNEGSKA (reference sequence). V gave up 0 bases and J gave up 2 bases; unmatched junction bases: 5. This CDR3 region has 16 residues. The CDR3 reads CSARDGGQGNTGELFF. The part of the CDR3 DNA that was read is TGCAGTGCTAGAGATGGCGGACAGGGAAACACCGGGGAG.

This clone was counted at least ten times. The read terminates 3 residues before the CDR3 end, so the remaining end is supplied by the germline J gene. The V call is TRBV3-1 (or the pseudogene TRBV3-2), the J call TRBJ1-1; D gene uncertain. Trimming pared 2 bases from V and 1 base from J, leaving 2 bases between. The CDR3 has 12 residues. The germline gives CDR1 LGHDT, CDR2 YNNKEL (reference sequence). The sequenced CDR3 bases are TGTGCCAGCAGCCAACAGAACACTGAA. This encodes CASSQQNTE. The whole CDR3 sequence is CASSQQNTEAFF.

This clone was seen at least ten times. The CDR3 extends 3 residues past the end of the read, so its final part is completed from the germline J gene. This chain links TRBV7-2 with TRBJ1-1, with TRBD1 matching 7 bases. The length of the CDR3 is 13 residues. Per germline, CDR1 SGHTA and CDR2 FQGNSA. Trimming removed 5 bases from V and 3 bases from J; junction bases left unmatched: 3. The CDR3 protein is CASSVQGDTEAFF. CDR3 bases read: TGTGCCAGCAGCGTGCAGGGGGACACTGAA.

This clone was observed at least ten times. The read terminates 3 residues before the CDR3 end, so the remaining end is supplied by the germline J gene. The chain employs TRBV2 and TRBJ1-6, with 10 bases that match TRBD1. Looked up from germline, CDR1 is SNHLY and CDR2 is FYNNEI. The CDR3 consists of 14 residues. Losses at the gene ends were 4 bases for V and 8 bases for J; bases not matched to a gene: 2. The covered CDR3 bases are TGTGCCAGCAGTGGGACAGGGGGTGATTCACCC. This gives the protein CASSGTGGDSP. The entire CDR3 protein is CASSGTGGDSPLHF. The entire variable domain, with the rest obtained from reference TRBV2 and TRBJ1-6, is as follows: EPEVTQTPSHQVTQMGQEVILRCVPISNHLYFYWYRQILGQKVEFLVSFYNNEISEKSEIFDDQFSVERPDGSNFTLKIRSTKLEDSAMYFCASSGTGGDSPLHFGNGTRLTVT.

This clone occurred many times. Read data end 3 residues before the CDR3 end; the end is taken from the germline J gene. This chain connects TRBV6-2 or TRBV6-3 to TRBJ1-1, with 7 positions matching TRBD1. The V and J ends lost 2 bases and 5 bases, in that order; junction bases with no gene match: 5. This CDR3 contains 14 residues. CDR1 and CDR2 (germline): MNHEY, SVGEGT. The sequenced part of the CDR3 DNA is TGTGCCAGCAGTTACAACAGGGGAGAGACTGAA. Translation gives CASSYNRGETE. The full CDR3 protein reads CASSYNRGETEAFF.

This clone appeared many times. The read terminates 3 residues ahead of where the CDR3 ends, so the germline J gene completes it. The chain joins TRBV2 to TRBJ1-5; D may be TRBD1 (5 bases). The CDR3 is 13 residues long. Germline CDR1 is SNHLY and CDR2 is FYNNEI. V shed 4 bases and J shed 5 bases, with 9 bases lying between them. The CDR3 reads CASSVSRDQPQHF. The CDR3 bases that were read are TGTGCCAGCAGTGTTTCCAGGGATCAGCCC.

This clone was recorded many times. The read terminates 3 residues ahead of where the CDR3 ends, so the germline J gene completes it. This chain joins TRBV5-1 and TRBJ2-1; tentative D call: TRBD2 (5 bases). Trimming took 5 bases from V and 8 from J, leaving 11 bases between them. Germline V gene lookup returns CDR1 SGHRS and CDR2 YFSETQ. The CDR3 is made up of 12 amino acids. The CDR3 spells CASSRTEDEQFF. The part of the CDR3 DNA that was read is TGCGCCAGCAGTCGGACTGAAGATGAG.

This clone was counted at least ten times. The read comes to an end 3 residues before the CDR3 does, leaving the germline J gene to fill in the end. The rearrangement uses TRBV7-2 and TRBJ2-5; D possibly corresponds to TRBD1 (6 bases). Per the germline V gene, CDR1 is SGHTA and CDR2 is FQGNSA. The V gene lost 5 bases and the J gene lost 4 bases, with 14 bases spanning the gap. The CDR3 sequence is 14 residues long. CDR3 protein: CASSRRTVLETQYF. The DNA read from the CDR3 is TGTGCCAGCAGCCGAAGGACAGTTTTAGAGACC. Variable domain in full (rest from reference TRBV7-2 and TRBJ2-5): GAGVSQSPSNKVTEKGKDVELRCDPISGHTALYWYRQSLGQGLEFLIYFQGNSAPDKSGLPSDRFSAERTGGSVSTLTIQRTQQEDSAVYLCASSRRTVLETQYFGPGTRLLVL.

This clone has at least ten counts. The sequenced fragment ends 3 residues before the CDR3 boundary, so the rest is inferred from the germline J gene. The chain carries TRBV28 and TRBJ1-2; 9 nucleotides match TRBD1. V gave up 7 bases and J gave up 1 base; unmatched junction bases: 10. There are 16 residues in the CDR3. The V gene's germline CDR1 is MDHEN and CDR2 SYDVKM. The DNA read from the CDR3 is TGTGCCAGCACACACAGGGGGCGAGGGTTTAACTATGGC. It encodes CASTHRGRGFNYG. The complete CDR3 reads CASTHRGRGFNYGYTF.

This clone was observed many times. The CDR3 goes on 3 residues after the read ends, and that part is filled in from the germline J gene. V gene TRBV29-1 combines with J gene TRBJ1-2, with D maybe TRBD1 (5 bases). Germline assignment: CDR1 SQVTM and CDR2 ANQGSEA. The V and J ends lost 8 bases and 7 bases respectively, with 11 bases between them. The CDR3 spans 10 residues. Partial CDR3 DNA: TGCAGCACCTTTGACAGTGGC. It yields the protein CSTFDSG. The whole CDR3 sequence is CSTFDSGYTF.

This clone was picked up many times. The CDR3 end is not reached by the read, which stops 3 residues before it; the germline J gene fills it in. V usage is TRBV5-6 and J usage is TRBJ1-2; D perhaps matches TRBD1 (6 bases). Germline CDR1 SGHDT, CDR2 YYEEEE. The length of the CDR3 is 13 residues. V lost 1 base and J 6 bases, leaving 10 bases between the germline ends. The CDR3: CASSLKGVHGYTF. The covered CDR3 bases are TGTGCCAGCAGCTTGAAGGGGGTGCATGGC. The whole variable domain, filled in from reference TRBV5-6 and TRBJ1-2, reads DAGVTQSPTHLIKTRGQQVTLRCSPKSGHDTVSWYQQALGQGPQFIFQYYEEEERQRGNFPDRFSGHQFPNYSSELNVNALLLGDSALYLCASSLKGVHGYTFGSGTRLTVV.

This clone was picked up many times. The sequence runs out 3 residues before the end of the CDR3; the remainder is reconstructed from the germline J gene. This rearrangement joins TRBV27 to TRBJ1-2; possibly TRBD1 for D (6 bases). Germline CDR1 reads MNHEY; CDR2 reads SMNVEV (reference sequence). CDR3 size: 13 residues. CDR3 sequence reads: CASSPPGEPDYTF. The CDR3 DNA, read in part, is TGTGCCAGCAGTCCGCCAGGGGAGCCGGAC.

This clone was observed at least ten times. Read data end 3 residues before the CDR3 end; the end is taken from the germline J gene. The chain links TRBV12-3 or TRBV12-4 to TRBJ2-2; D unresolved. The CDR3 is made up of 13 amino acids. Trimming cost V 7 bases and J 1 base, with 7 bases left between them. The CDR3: CASILWNTGELFF. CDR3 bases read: TGTGCCAGCATATTATGGAACACCGGGGAG.

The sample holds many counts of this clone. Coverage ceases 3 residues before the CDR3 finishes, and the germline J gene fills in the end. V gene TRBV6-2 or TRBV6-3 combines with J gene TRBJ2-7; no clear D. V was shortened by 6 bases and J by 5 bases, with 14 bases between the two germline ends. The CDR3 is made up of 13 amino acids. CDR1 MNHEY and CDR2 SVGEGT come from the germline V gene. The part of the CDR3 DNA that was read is TGTGCCAGCAGCCAAAATATAGTGGACGAG. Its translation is CASSQNIVDE. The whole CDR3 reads CASSQNIVDEQYF.

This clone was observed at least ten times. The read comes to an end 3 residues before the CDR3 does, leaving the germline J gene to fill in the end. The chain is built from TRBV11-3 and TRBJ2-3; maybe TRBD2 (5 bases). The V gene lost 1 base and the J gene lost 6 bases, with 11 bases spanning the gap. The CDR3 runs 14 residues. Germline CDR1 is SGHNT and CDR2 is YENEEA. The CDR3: CASSLGFEGDTQYF. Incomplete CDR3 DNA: TGTGCCAGCAGCTTAGGCTTTGAGGGCGATACG.

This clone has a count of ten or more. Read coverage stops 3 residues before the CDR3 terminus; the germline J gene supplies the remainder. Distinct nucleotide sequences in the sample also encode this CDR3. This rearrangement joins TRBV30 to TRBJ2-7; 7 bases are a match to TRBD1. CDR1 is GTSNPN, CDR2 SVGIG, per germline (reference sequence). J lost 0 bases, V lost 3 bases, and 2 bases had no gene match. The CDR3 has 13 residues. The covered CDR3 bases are TGTGCCTGGAGCCGGGACAGCTCCTACGAG. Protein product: CAWSRDSSYE. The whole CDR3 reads CAWSRDSSYEQYF.

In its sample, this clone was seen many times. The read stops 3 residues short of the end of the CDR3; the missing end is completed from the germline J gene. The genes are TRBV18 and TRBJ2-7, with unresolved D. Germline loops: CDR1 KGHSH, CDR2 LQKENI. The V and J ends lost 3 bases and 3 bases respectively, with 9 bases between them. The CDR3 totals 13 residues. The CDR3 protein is CASSPLHSYEQYF. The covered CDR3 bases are TGTGCCAGCTCACCTCTTCACAGCTACGAG.

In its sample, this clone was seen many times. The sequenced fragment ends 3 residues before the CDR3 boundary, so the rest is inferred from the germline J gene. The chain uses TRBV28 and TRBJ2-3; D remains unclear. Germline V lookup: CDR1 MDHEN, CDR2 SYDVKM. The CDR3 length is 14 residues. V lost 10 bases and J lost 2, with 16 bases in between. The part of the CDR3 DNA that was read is TGTGCCACCGTTGAGGCAGTTACCACAGATACG. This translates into CATVEAVTTDT. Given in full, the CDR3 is CATVEAVTTDTQYF.

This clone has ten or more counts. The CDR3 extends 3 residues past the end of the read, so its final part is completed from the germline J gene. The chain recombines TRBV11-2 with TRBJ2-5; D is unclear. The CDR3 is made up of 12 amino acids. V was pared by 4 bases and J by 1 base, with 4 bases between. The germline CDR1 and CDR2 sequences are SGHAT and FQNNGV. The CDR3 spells CASSWPQETQYF. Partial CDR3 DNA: TGTGCCAGCAGCTGGCCCCAAGAGACC. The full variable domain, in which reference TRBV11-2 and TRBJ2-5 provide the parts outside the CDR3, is EAGVAQSPRYKIIEKRQSVAFWCNPISGHATLYWYQQILGQGPKLLIQFQNNGVVDDSQLPKDRFSAERLKGVDSTLKIQPAKLEDSAVYLCASSWPQETQYFGPGTRLLVL.

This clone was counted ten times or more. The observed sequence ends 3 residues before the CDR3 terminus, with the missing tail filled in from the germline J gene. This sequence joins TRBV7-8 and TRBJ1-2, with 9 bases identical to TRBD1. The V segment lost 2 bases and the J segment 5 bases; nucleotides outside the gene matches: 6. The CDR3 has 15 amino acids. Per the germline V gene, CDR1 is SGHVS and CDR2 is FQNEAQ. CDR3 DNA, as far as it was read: TGTGCCAGCAGCTTATCCGGGACAGGGACATATGGC. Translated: CASSLSGTGTYG. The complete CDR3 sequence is CASSLSGTGTYGYTF.

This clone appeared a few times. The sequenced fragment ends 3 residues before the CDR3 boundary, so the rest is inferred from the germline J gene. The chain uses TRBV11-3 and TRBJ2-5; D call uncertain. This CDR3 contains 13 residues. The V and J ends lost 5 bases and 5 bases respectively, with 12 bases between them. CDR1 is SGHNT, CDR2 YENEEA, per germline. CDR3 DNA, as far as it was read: TGTGCCAGCAGCCGGGTGGCCCGGGAGACC. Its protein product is CASSRVARET. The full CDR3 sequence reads CASSRVARETQYF.

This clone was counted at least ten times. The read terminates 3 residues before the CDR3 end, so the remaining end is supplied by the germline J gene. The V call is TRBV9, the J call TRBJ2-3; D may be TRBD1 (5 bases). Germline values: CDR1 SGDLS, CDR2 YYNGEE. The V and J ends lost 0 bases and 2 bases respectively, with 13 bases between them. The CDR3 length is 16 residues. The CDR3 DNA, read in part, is TGTGCCAGCAGCGTAGAAACAGGCAGGAACACAGATACG. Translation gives CASSVETGRNTDT. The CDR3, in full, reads CASSVETGRNTDTQYF.

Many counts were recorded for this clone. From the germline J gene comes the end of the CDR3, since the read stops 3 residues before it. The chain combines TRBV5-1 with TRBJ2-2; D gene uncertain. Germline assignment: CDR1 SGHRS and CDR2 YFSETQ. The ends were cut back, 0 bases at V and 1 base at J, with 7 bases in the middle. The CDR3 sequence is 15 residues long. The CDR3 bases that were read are TGCGCCAGCAGCTTGGGACTCCGGAACACCGGGGAG. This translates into CASSLGLRNTGE. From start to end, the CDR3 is CASSLGLRNTGELFF. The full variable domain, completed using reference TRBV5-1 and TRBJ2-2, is KAGVTQTPRYLIKTRGQQVTLSCSPISGHRSVSWYQQTPGQGLQFLFEYFSETQRNKGNFPGRFSGRQFSNSRSEMNVSTLELGDSALYLCASSLGLRNTGELFFGEGSRLTVL.

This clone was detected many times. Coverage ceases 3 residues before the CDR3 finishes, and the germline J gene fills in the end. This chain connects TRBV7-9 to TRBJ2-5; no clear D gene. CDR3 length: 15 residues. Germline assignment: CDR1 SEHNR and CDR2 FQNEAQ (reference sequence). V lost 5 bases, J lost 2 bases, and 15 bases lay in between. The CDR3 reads CASSRHVSIQETQYF. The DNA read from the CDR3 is TGTGCCAGCAGCCGACACGTATCCATTCAAGAGACC.